This TCR beta chain was sequenced for a study of blood T cell repertoires in COVID-19. Study in general: Sites in the United States, Italy and Spain provided acute and convalescent COVID-19 samples. Nucleic acid was either cDNA or gDNA, and it came from T cells, B-cell-depleted T cells, or PBMCs.

Germline loops: CDR1 LGHNA, CDR2 YSLEER. The CDR3 consists of 14 residues. The V end was cut by 0 bases, the J end by 8 bases, with 13 bases between. Sequenced by immunoSEQ multiplex PCR; TCRdb stores in-frame clones only, minus some. The sample records about 220,000 clones, 70% to 90% being singletons. This clone was observed once. Sequences were obtained from peripheral blood. This receptor was obtained from a human donor in a cohort sampled during active COVID-19. The chain employs TRBV4-3 and TRBJ1-2, with a weak D call TRBD1 (5 bases). CDR3 protein: CASSQDSAGRGYTF. CDR3 DNA: TGCGCCAGCAGCCAAGATTCAGCAGGGAGGGGCTACACCTTC.